The next 20 T cell receptor beta chains were all read from a single sample in a study of cytomegalovirus exposure and HLA in healthy donors. Both 60 Vbeta primers and 13 Jbeta primers went into the PCR. Using immunoSEQ multiplex PCR, the repertoire was profiled, and TCRdb retains in-frame clones only, with some absent. Of more than 75,000 clones listed, over 65% were seen once; the top ten hold about 9%. Sequenced input: PBMCs. The origin of the receptors is a man aged 40-55 years in good health and CMV-seropositive.

This sequence joins TRBV6-1 and TRBJ2-2; a weak D match, TRBD2 (5 bases). The CDR3 covers 15 residues. Germline lookup yields CDR1 MNHNS and CDR2 SASEGT. The V gene lost 0 bases and the J gene lost 2 bases, with 7 bases spanning the gap. The CDR3 DNA follows: TGTGCCAGCAGTGAAGCTGGGAGAAACACCGGGGAGCTGTTTTTT. Translating gives CASSEAGRNTGELFF.

The rearrangement links TRBV10-3 to TRBJ2-1; 9 bases are a match to TRBD1. The CDR3 length is 13 residues. CDR1 and CDR2 from the germline V gene are ENHRY and SYGVKD. V dropped 6 bases and J dropped 6; count of bases not matched to a gene: 3. The CDR3 sequence: CAISGTGSNEQFF. CDR3 coding DNA: TGTGCCATCAGCGGGACAGGGAGCAATGAGCAGTTCTTC.

The chain recombines TRBV9 with TRBJ2-1; TRBD1 matches 8 bases. V shed 1 base, J shed 8 bases, and the junction held 8 bases outside the gene matches. CDR3 length equals 15 residues. Germline V gene sequence: CDR1 SGDLS, CDR2 YYNGEE. The CDR3 sequence is CASSVSAGGRDEQFF. The CDR3, as DNA: TGTGCCAGCAGCGTATCGGCAGGGGGCAGGGATGAGCAGTTCTTC.

The chain links TRBV29-1 to TRBJ2-2, with TRBD1 as a possible D gene (6 bases). V shed 2 bases and J shed 6 bases, with 7 bases lying between them. The CDR3 covers 12 residues. Germline CDR1 and CDR2: SQVTM and ANQGSEA. CDR3 in DNA: TGCAGCGTTGAAAAGGGGGCCGGGGAGCTGTTTTTT. Protein sequence: CSVEKGAGELFF.

CDR3: CAFWGGASGNTIYF. Here the CDR3 DNA reads TGTGCCTTCTGGGGAGGCGCCTCTGGAAACACCATATATTTT. The J gene is TRBJ1-3, the V gene TRBV30, with D uncertain. The ends were cut back, 7 bases at V and 0 bases at J, with 13 bases in the middle. The germline gives CDR1 GTSNPN, CDR2 SVGIG (reference sequence). This CDR3 is built from 14 residues.

The chain combines TRBV29-1 with TRBJ1-2; D gene unclear. V was cut by 6 bases and J by 5 bases, with 19 bases left in between. This CDR3 contains 14 residues. Germline lookup yields CDR1 SQVTM and CDR2 ANQGSEA. As DNA, the CDR3 is TGCAGCGTCCTCTATTCTCGGACGGGGTATGGCTACACCTTC. It specifies CSVLYSRTGYGYTF.

The rearrangement links TRBV15 to TRBJ2-2; D is unresolved. V was trimmed by 4 bases and J by 2 bases, leaving 17 bases between them. Germline V lookup: CDR1 LNHNV, CDR2 YYDKDF (reference sequence). CDR3 length: 17 amino acids. CDR3 residues: CATSNLQTFLNTGELFF. CDR3 DNA: TGTGCCACCAGCAACCTGCAGACATTCCTAAACACCGGGGAGCTGTTTTTT.

The chain links TRBV19 to TRBJ2-2, with a weak D call TRBD2 (5 bases). Germline V gene data show CDR1 as LNHDA and CDR2 as SQIVND (reference sequence). The CDR3 runs 17 residues. V was cut by 3 bases and J by 2 bases, with 16 bases left in between. The CDR3 spells CASSISGVYTNTGELFF. For the CDR3, the DNA is TGTGCCAGTAGTATTTCCGGGGTCTATACAAACACCGGGGAGCTGTTTTTT.

V and J are TRBV9 and TRBJ1-3, with TRBD1 identical over 7 bases. The germline CDR1 and CDR2 sequences are SGDLS and YYNGEE. Unmatched junction bases numbered 8, after V lost 4 bases and J lost 4 bases. CDR3 length: 15 residues. CDR3 residues: CASSTGTGAGNTIYF. The CDR3 DNA reads as TGTGCCAGCAGCACCGGCACAGGGGCCGGAAACACCATATATTTT. The full variable domain, its missing parts supplied by reference TRBV9 and TRBJ1-3, is DSGVTQTPKHLITATGQRVTLRCSPRSGDLSVYWYQQSLDQGLQFLIQYYNGEERAKGNILERFSAQQFPDLHSELNLSSLELGDSALYFCASSTGTGAGNTIYFGEGSWLTVV.

The V call is TRBV10-2, the J call TRBJ2-7; D is perhaps TRBD1 (5 bases). The germline V and J ends were trimmed by 6 bases and 4 bases, with 10 bases remaining between them. Per the germline V gene, CDR1 is WSHSY and CDR2 is SAAADI. The CDR3 contains 12 residues. CDR3 DNA sequence: TGCGCCAGCAGGGGGCAGAGATACGAGCAGTACTTC. As protein: CASRGQRYEQYF.

The rearrangement joins TRBV15 to TRBJ2-5; TRBD2 agrees at 9 bases. From germline, CDR1 is LNHNV and CDR2 YYDKDF (reference sequence). After removal of 0 bases from V and 0 bases from J, the junction contained 5 bases not matched to a gene. This CDR3 is built from 17 residues. The CDR3 sequence: CATSRDRLAGYQETQYF. CDR3 sequence (DNA): TGTGCCACCAGCAGAGATCGCCTAGCGGGGTACCAAGAGACCCAGTACTTC.

With respect to this clone: A junction boundary mismatches the germline segment, possibly from a read error. The V gene is TRBV7-9, the J gene TRBJ2-5, with D maybe TRBD2 (7 bases). The germline V gene has CDR1 SEHNR and CDR2 FQNEAQ (reference sequence). CDR3 length: 17 amino acids. The CDR3 nucleotides read TGTTCCAGCAGCTTAGGGGTCGGGGGGACATACCAAGAGACCCAGTACTTC. It translates to CSSSLGVGGTYQETQYF.

J is TRBJ1-1 and V is TRBV7-6; D remains unclear. In germline, CDR1 is SGHVS, CDR2 FNYEAQ. The V and J ends lost 1 base and 11 bases respectively, with 11 bases between them. This CDR3 spans 12 amino acids. CDR3 residues: CASSLVGEAAFF. DNA for the CDR3: TGTGCCAGCAGCTTAGTCGGGGAGGCTGCTTTCTTT.

The chain couples TRBV7-2 to TRBJ2-5, with 15 bases that match TRBD2. Germline values: CDR1 SGHTA, CDR2 FQGNSA. This CDR3 is built from 16 residues. The V and J ends lost 5 bases and 4 bases, in that order; junction bases with no gene match: 5. CDR3 sequence: CASSLRTSGRAETQYF. Here the CDR3 DNA reads TGTGCCAGCAGCCTGAGGACTAGCGGGAGGGCAGAGACCCAGTACTTC.

CDR3 in DNA: TGTGCCAGTAGTATAGCCCTCCAAGAGACCCAGTACTTC. The encoded protein is CASSIALQETQYF. The V call is TRBV19, the J call TRBJ2-5, with D unresolved. CDR1 is LNHDA, CDR2 SQIVND, per germline (reference sequence). V lost 1 base, J lost 1 base, and 4 bases lay in between. This CDR3 spans 13 amino acids.

The V gene is TRBV6-1, the J gene TRBJ1-2, with D tentatively TRBD1 (5 bases). There are 15 residues in the CDR3. Germline V lookup: CDR1 MNHNS, CDR2 SASEGT. With 2 bases removed from V and 2 bases from J, the gap between germline ends came to 12 bases. CDR3 in amino acids: CASSEQGNSNYGYTF. CDR3 nucleotide sequence: TGTGCCAGCAGTGAACAGGGTAATTCCAACTATGGCTACACCTTC.

The CDR3 coding sequence is TGTGCCAGCTCAACCCAAAAGGGAGGGGTCGGAGAGACCCAGTACTTC. This codes for CASSTQKGGVGETQYF. V usage is TRBV18 and J usage is TRBJ2-5; TRBD2 matches 7 bases. The length of the CDR3 is 16 residues. Germline values: CDR1 KGHSH, CDR2 LQKENI. V shed 5 bases, J shed 4 bases, and the junction held 13 bases outside the gene matches.

This clone was recorded a few times. V usage is TRBV15 and J usage is TRBJ1-2; a possible D gene is TRBD1 (5 bases). Per the germline V gene, CDR1 is LNHNV and CDR2 is YYDKDF (reference sequence). Trimming pared 0 bases from V and 8 bases from J, leaving 10 bases between. CDR3 length: 13 residues. CDR3 in amino acids: CATSRERDRGYTF. As DNA, the CDR3 is TGTGCCACCAGCAGAGAGCGGGACCGCGGCTACACCTTC.

V and J are TRBV2 and TRBJ1-6; a possible D gene is TRBD1 (5 bases). V was shortened by 4 bases and J by 7 bases, with 11 bases between the two germline ends. There are 14 residues in the CDR3. Germline CDR1 and CDR2: SNHLY and FYNNEI. As DNA, the CDR3 is TGTGCCAGCAGTGCACAGGCCGGGAATTCACCCCTCCACTTT. Its protein is CASSAQAGNSPLHF.

This chain joins TRBV7-9 and TRBJ2-7, with TRBD1 identical over 7 bases. The V gene's germline CDR1 is SEHNR and CDR2 FQNEAQ (reference sequence). Trimming at V came to 5 bases and at J to 4 bases, leaving 5 bases not matched to a gene. The CDR3 runs to 13 residues. The chain's CDR3 is CASSTRQGYEQYF. The CDR3 region has the DNA TGTGCCAGCAGCACCCGACAGGGTTACGAGCAGTACTTC.